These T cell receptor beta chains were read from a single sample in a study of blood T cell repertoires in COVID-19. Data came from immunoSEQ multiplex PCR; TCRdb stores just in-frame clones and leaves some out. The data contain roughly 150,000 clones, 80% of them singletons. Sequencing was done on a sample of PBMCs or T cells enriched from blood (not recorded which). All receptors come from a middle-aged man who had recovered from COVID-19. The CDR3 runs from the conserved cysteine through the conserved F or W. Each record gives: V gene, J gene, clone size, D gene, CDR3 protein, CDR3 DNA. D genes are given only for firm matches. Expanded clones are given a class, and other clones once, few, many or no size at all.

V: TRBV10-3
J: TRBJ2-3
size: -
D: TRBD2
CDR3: CAISESVGGGVTDTQYF
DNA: TGTGCCATCAGTGAGTCTGTCGGGGGGGGCGTGACAGATACGCAGTATTTT

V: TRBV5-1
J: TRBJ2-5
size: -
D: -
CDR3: CASSPQGEGQETQYF
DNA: TGCGCCAGCAGCCCACAGGGTGAAGGGCAAGAGACCCAGTACTTC

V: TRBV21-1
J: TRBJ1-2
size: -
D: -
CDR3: CASSKERTLTGGNYGYTF
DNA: TGTGCCAGCAGCAAAGAGCGTACCTTAACAGGGGGCAACTATGGCTACACCTTC

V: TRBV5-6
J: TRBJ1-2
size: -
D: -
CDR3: CASSLKSARDYYGYTF
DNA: TGTGCCAGCAGCTTGAAATCAGCCAGGGACTACTATGGCTACACCTTC

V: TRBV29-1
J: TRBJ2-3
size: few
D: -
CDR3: CSVPPLAGTDTQYF
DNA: TGCAGCGTCCCCCCACTCGCGGGCACAGATACGCAGTATTTT

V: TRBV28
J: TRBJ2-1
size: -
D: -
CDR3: CASSFQENEQFF
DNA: TGTGCCAGCAGTTTCCAGGAAAATGAGCAGTTCTTC

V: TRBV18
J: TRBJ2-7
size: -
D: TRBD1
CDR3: CASSPRQGGKTYEQYF
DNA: TGTGCCAGCTCACCACGACAGGGGGGCAAGACCTACGAGCAGTACTTC

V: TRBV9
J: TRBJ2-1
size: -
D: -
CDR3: CASSVEGLSYNEQFF
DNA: TGTGCCAGCAGCGTAGAGGGACTCAGCTACAATGAGCAGTTCTTC

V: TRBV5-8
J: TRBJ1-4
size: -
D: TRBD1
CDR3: CASSSRQGGKLFF
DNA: TGTGCCAGCAGCTCGAGACAGGGGGGGAAACTGTTTTTT

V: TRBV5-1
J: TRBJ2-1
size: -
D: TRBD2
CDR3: CASSLYSSGGANEQFF
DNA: TGCGCCAGCAGCTTGTACTCTAGCGGGGGGGCAAATGAGCAGTTCTTC

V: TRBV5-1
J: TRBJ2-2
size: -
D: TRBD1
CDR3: CASSDGPGTGITGELFF
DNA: TGCGCCAGCAGCGACGGGCCCGGGACAGGGATCACCGGGGAGCTGTTTTTT

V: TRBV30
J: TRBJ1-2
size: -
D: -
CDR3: CAWTGVGGSGYGYTF
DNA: TGTGCCTGGACGGGAGTAGGAGGGTCCGGCTATGGCTACACCTTC

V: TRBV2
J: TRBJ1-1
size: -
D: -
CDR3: CASSLDRTEAFF
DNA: TGTGCCAGCAGCCTTGACAGAACTGAAGCTTTCTTT

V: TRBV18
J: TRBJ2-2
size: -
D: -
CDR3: CASSRDIVQTTGELFF
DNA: TGTGCCAGCTCCCGGGACATCGTCCAAACGACCGGGGAGCTGTTTTTT

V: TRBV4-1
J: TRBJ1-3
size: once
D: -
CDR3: CASSQKPSGGEKGNTIYF
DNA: TGCGCCAGCAGCCAGAAGCCCTCGGGAGGGGAAAAAGGAAACACCATATATTTT

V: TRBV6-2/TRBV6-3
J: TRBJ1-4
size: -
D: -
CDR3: CASSRFIRGTNEKLFF
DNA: TGTGCCAGCAGTCGATTCATCAGAGGAACTAATGAAAAACTGTTTTTT

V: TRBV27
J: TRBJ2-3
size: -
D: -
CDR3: CASSQGHFTDTQYF
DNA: TGTGCCAGCAGCCAGGGACACTTCACAGATACGCAGTATTTT

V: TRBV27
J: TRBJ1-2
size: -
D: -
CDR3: CASSQGYPAGGYYGYTF
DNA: TGTGCCAGCAGCCAAGGCTATCCGGCCGGGGGTTACTATGGCTACACCTTC

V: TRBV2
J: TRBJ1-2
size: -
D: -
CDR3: CASSAGDGYTF
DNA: TGTGCCAGCAGTGCGGGAGATGGCTACACCTTC

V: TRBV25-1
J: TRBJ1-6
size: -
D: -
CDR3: CASRPGGSYNSPLHF
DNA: TGTGCCAGCAGGCCGGGGGGATCCTATAATTCACCCCTCCACTTT

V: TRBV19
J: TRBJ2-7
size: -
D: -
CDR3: CASSIAWGPSYEQYF
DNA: TGTGCCAGTAGTATTGCTTGGGGGCCCTCCTACGAGCAGTACTTC

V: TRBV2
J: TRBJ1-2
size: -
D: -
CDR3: CASSEESFGGLGYGYTF
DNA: TGTGCCAGCAGTGAAGAAAGTTTCGGGGGGCTCGGCTATGGCTACACCTTC

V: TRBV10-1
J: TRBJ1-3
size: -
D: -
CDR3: CASSDLSVSGNTIYF
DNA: TGCGCCAGCAGTGACCTTTCAGTCTCTGGAAACACCATATATTTT

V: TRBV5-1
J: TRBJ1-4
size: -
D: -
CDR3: CASSLGAVATNEKLFF
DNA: TGCGCCAGCAGCTTGGGGGCTGTTGCAACTAATGAAAAACTGTTTTTT

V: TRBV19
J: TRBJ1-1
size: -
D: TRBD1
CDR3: CASSTGGNTEAFF
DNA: TGTGCCAGTAGTACAGGGGGGAACACTGAAGCTTTCTTT